A single TCR beta chain is shown here with its context. The data originate from a study of blood T cell repertoires in COVID-19. CDR1 and CDR2 (germline): KGHSH, LQKENI. The length of the CDR3 is 16 residues. Trimming removed 3 bases from V and 8 bases from J; junction bases left unmatched: 11. Data came from immunoSEQ multiplex PCR; TCRdb stores just in-frame clones and leaves some out. The sample has 95,000 to 110,000 clones, 80% to 90% seen once. Material: peripheral blood. The origin of this receptor is a man aged 60 to 69 with acute or convalescent COVID-19. The rearrangement uses TRBV18 and TRBJ1-4; TRBD1 aligns across 8 bases. CDR3 loop: CASSPSGTGGLEKLFF. The DNA of the CDR3 is TGTGCCAGCTCACCTTCAGGGACAGGCGGATTGGAAAAACTGTTTTTT.